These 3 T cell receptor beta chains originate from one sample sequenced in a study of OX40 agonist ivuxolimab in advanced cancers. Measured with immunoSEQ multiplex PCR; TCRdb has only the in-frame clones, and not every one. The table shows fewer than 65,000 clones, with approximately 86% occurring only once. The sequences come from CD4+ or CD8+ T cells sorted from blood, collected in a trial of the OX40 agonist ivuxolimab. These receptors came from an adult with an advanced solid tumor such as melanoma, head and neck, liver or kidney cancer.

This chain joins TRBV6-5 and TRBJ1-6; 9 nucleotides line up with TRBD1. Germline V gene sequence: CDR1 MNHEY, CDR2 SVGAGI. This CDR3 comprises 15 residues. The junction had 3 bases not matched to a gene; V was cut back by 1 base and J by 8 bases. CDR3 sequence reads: CASSYLRTGDSPLHF. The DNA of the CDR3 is TGTGCCAGCAGTTACTTGAGGACAGGGGATTCACCCCTCCACTTT.

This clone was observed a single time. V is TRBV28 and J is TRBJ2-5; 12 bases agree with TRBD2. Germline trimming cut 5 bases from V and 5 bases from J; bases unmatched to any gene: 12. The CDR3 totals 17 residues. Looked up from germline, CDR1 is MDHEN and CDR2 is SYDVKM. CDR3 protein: CASSLLTSGSVKETQYF. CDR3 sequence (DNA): TGTGCCAGCAGTCTACTGACTAGCGGGAGCGTCAAGGAGACCCAGTACTTC.

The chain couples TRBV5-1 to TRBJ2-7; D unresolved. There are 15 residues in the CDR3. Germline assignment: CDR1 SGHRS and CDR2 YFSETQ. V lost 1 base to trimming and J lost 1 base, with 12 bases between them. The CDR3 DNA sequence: TGCGCCAGCAGCTTGACCGGCGATGGGTCCTACGAGCAGTACTTC. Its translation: CASSLTGDGSYEQYF.